The rows below give T cell receptor beta chains drawn from one sample of a study of T cell responses to AZD1222 COVID-19 vaccine. Assay used: immunoSEQ multiplex PCR; TCRdb lists only in-frame clones, some missing. This sample has some 170,000 clones, with about 90% found just once. The sequencing used peripheral blood, collected 28 days after the second AZD1222 dose. The origin of the receptors is an adult who received the AZD1222 COVID-19 vaccine. CDR3s include the opening cysteine and the closing phenylalanine or tryptophan. A D gene is named only where the DNA matches it firmly. Size is omitted from some rows. Given values are once, few, many or a class for expanded clones.

V	size	D	J	DNA	CDR3
TRBV29-1	.	.	TRBJ1-4	TGCAGCGTGACGTCGGTCGTCGATGAAAAACTGTTTTTT	CSVTSVVDEKLFF
TRBV7-2	.	TRBD1	TRBJ1-2	TGTGCCAGCAGCCTGAAAACAGGGGGGTATGGCTACACCTTC	CASSLKTGGYGYTF
TRBV27	once	.	TRBJ1-6	TGTGCCAGCAGCTCCGACAGGACCCCCTATAATTCACCCCTCCACTTT	CASSSDRTPYNSPLHF
TRBV2	.	.	TRBJ2-3	TGTGCCAGCAGTGACCGGCTTACGCAGTATTTT	CASSDRLTQYF
TRBV7-9	.	TRBD1	TRBJ1-1	TGTGCCAGCAGCTTAGGGAACAGGGGGTTAGCCCTTGAAGCTTTCTTT	CASSLGNRGLALEAFF
TRBV2	.	TRBD1	TRBJ1-5	TGTGCCAGCACACAGGGGGGAGGCCAGCCCCAGCATTTT	CASTQGGGQPQHF
TRBV6-5	.	TRBD1	TRBJ1-2	TGTGCCAGCAGTTCTCGCAGGGGGCTCGGCTACACCTTC	CASSSRRGLGYTF
TRBV19	.	TRBD1	TRBJ1-2	TGTGCCAGTAGTTCCCGCCTGGGGACAGGGTATGGCTACACCTTC	CASSSRLGTGYGYTF
TRBV5-6	.	.	TRBJ1-2	TGTGCCAGCAGCTCATGGAGGGGGTCCTATGGCTACACCTTC	CASSSWRGSYGYTF
TRBV4-1	.	.	TRBJ2-6	TGCGCCAGCAGCCAAGATGGGGCAGGGTACGGGGCCAACGTCCTGACTTTC	CASSQDGAGYGANVLTF
TRBV9	once	TRBD1	TRBJ1-2	TGTGCCAGCAGCCCAGGGGGATGGGTCGGTGGCTACACCTTC	CASSPGGWVGGYTF
TRBV4-2	.	.	TRBJ2-3	TGTGCCAGCAGCCAAGAGGATAGCACAGATACGCAGTATTTT	CASSQEDSTDTQYF
TRBV10-2	.	TRBD1	TRBJ2-6	TGCGCCAGCAGTGAGGTCACAGGGGGCACTGGGGCCAACGTCCTGACTTTC	CASSEVTGGTGANVLTF
TRBV2	.	TRBD1	TRBJ2-5	TGTGCCAGCAGGGGGAGGGACAGGGGACGGACCCAGTACTTC	CASRGRDRGRTQYF
TRBV28	.	TRBD1	TRBJ1-2	TGTGCCAGCAGGTCCGGGACAGGATCTAACTATGGCTACACCTTC	CASRSGTGSNYGYTF
TRBV2	.	.	TRBJ1-2	TGTGCCAGCAGTGTAACACAGTCCTACCACACCTTC	CASSVTQSYHTF
TRBV30	.	.	TRBJ1-2	TGTGCCTGGAGTGTACAAGGGGCCGGCTACACCTTC	CAWSVQGAGYTF
TRBV7-8	.	.	TRBJ1-2	TGTGCCAGCAGCACCCGGATGTATGGCTACACCTTC	CASSTRMYGYTF
TRBV18	few	.	TRBJ1-2	TGTGCCAGCTCACCACCCATTCAGCCGGGAGGCGGCTACACCTTC	CASSPPIQPGGGYTF
TRBV14	.	.	TRBJ2-3	TGTGCCAGCAGCCCCACAGATACGCAGTATTTT	CASSPTDTQYF
TRBV3-1/TRBV3-2	.	.	TRBJ2-1	TGTGCCAGCAGCCCCTTGGGGTTCTACAATGAGCAGTTCTTC	CASSPLGFYNEQFF
TRBV5-4	.	.	TRBJ2-7	TGTGCCAGCAAGACCAGGGAAAGCTACGAGCAGTACTTC	CASKTRESYEQYF
TRBV15	once	.	TRBJ1-1	TGTGCCACCAGCAGAGGCTTGTTAGACAGAGTTGCTTTCTTT	CATSRGLLDRVAFF
TRBV19	.	.	TRBJ1-2	TGTGCCAGTAGTATGAATCTGGGGGTTGGCGGAAACTATGGCTACACCTTC	CASSMNLGVGGNYGYTF
TRBV11-2	.	.	TRBJ2-3	TGTGCCAGCAGCTCGCTCGCGTGGGCGCACACAGATACGCAGTATTTT	CASSSLAWAHTDTQYF
TRBV19	.	.	TRBJ2-4	TGTGCCAGTAGTGGACAGACCAAAAACATTCAGTACTTC	CASSGQTKNIQYF
TRBV9	.	.	TRBJ1-2	TGTGCCAGCAGCGTAGGGACACCGAACTATGGCTACACCTTC	CASSVGTPNYGYTF
TRBV5-1	.	.	TRBJ1-3	TGCGCCAGCAGCTTGGTGGGGGGTTCCTCTGGAAACACCATATATTTT	CASSLVGGSSGNTIYF
TRBV7-6	.	.	TRBJ1-4	TGTGCCAGCAGCATGGAGGGGGGAACTAATGAAAAACTGTTTTTT	CASSMEGGTNEKLFF
TRBV6-6	once	.	TRBJ2-7	TGTGCCAGCAGTCAAAGAACCGTCCGACCCTACGAGCAGTACTTC	CASSQRTVRPYEQYF
TRBV18	.	.	TRBJ1-1	TGTGCCAGCTCACCGAGTCAGGGTCCGGACACTGAAGCTTTCTTT	CASSPSQGPDTEAFF
TRBV5-4	.	.	TRBJ2-7	TGTGCCAGCAGCTTTCAGGACGAGCAGTACTTC	CASSFQDEQYF
TRBV5-6	once	.	TRBJ1-2	TGTGCCAGCAGCCTGGACAAGGGCAGGGTCTATGGCTACACCTTC	CASSLDKGRVYGYTF
TRBV6-1	once	TRBD2	TRBJ2-2	TGTGCCAGCAGTGAACGGGGGGGGGCGGTGTCGAACACCGGGGAGCTGTTTTTT	CASSERGGAVSNTGELFF
TRBV13	.	.	TRBJ2-6	TGTGCCAGCAGCCCAGCCGGCGCAGGGGCCAACGTCCTGACTTTC	CASSPAGAGANVLTF
TRBV4-1	.	.	TRBJ2-1	TGCGCCAGCAGCCAAGATCGAGAACTATACTCCTACAATGAGCAGTTCTTC	CASSQDRELYSYNEQFF
TRBV18	.	.	TRBJ2-5	TGTGCCAGCTCACCCGGCGGCGGGGCAGGGGAGACCCAGTACTTC	CASSPGGGAGETQYF
TRBV19	once	TRBD1	TRBJ1-3	TGTGCCAGTAGGAGGACAGGGGGCAAACTTGGAAACACCATATATTTT	CASRRTGGKLGNTIYF
TRBV11-2	.	TRBD2	TRBJ2-1	TGTGCCAGCAGCTTAGATTCGGGACTAAGAACCTACAATGAGCAGTTCTTC	CASSLDSGLRTYNEQFF
TRBV6-1	.	.	TRBJ2-5	TGTGCCAGCAGTAAGGACAGTCAACAAGAGACCCAGTACTTC	CASSKDSQQETQYF
TRBV7-9	.	.	TRBJ1-6	TGTGCCAGCGGCCGGGGGGCAGGGGATTATAATTCACCCCTCCACTTT	CASGRGAGDYNSPLHF
TRBV19	once	.	TRBJ2-3	TGTGTCAGTAGTGCTGGGTCTCTGGGGACAGATACGCAGTATTTT	CVSSAGSLGTDTQYF
TRBV24-1	.	.	TRBJ2-5	TGTGCCATCCAAGAGACCCAGTACTTC	CAIQETQYF
TRBV9	.	.	TRBJ1-1	TGTGCCAGCAGCGTAGGGGCTGGGGCGCGCACTGAAGCTTTCTTT	CASSVGAGARTEAFF
TRBV2	.	.	TRBJ1-2	TGTGCCAGCAGTCGCGACACAAACTATGGCTACACCTTC	CASSRDTNYGYTF
TRBV30	.	.	TRBJ1-3	TGTGCCTGGAGTGTTCAGGGGCCGCCCTTCTCTGGAAACACCATATATTTT	CAWSVQGPPFSGNTIYF
TRBV18	.	.	TRBJ1-5	TGTGCCAGCTCCCTCGCACGAGTTGGGAGCAATCAGCCCCAGCATTTT	CASSLARVGSNQPQHF